A single sample gave rise to the 18 T cell receptor beta chains below, sequenced in a study of CD4 T cells in relation to SARS-CoV-2 and coronaviruses. Repertoires were generated with immunoSEQ multiplex PCR, while TCRdb's copy carries only in-frame clones and drops some. The sample has about 20,000 clones, around 75% seen once. The unexposed donors gave CD4+ T cells in 2011-2018, prior to COVID-19. Isolation of CD4+ T cells took place after approximately eleven days in culture. These TCRs are of unknown antigen specificity. Sequencing input: CD4+ T cells from PBMCs, cultured in vitro. The source is a human donor in good health.

J is TRBJ2-1 and V is TRBV6-2 or TRBV6-3; the D is unclear. With 2 bases removed from V and 7 bases from J, the gap between germline ends came to 6 bases. Per the germline V gene, CDR1 is MNHEY and CDR2 is SVGEGT. The CDR3 totals 12 residues. The CDR3 region is CASSYNANEQFF. Here the CDR3 DNA reads TGTGCCAGCAGTTACAACGCTAATGAGCAGTTCTTC.

This clone was observed a few times. The V call is TRBV7-8, the J call TRBJ2-7; D perhaps matches TRBD2 (5 bases). The germline V and J ends were trimmed by 1 base and 5 bases, with 12 bases remaining between them. This CDR3 comprises 14 residues. Germline V gene sequence: CDR1 SGHVS, CDR2 FQNEAQ. The CDR3 region has the DNA TGTGCCAGCAGCTTAGGTGGGAGCGACCACGAGCAGTACTTC. Translation gives CASSLGGSDHEQYF. Drawing the rest from reference TRBV7-8 and TRBJ2-7, the complete variable domain is GAGVSQSPRYKVAKRGQDVALRCDPISGHVSLFWYQQALGQGPEFLTYFQNEAQLDKSGLPSDRFFAERPEGSVSTLKIQRTQQEDSAVYLCASSLGGSDHEQYFGPGTRLTVT.

This clone appeared a few times. The V and J genes are TRBV27 and TRBJ2-7; a possible D gene is TRBD1 (6 bases). Between the trimmed V and J ends, which lost 4 bases and 3 bases, there was a span of 16 bases. CDR3 length: 15 residues. CDR1 MNHEY and CDR2 SMNVEV come from the germline V gene (reference sequence). CDR3 sequence (DNA): TGTGCCAGCAGTTCCCCCCCCAGGGGTATCTACGAGCAGTACTTC. It codes for CASSSPPRGIYEQYF.

The chain has TRBV18 and TRBJ2-7; D is unresolved. This CDR3 has 12 amino acids. Trimming took 2 bases from V and 7 from J, leaving 9 bases between them. The germline V gene has CDR1 KGHSH and CDR2 LQKENI. The CDR3 sequence: CASSPNGEEQYF. CDR3 nucleotide sequence: TGTGCCAGCTCACCAAATGGTGAGGAGCAGTACTTC.

This clone was found once. V is TRBV3-1 (or the pseudogene TRBV3-2) and J is TRBJ1-4; tentative D call: TRBD1 (6 bases). CDR1 is LGHDT and CDR2 is YNNKEL in the germline V gene (reference sequence). CDR3 size: 17 residues. Deletions cut 3 bases from V and 8 bases from J, with 22 bases between. In DNA form, the CDR3 reads TGTGCCAGCAGCCAGCGGGACATTTTCCCCAGGGCAGAAAAACTGTTTTTT. This gives the protein CASSQRDIFPRAEKLFF.

This clone was observed a single time. V usage is TRBV11-2 and J usage is TRBJ2-3, with 9 bases aligning to TRBD1. The V gene end was trimmed by 4 bases and the J gene end by 4 bases; junction bases not matched to a gene: 9. Germline V lookup: CDR1 SGHAT, CDR2 FQNNGV. This CDR3 comprises 16 residues. CDR3 sequence reads: CASSSNRGRPPDTQYF. The CDR3 nucleotides are TGTGCCAGCAGCTCAAACAGGGGGCGCCCCCCAGATACGCAGTATTTT. Drawing the rest from reference TRBV11-2 and TRBJ2-3, the complete variable domain is EAGVAQSPRYKIIEKRQSVAFWCNPISGHATLYWYQQILGQGPKLLIQFQNNGVVDDSQLPKDRFSAERLKGVDSTLKIQPAKLEDSAVYLCASSSNRGRPPDTQYFGPGTRLTVL.

The chain combines TRBV29-1 with TRBJ2-5; no clear D gene. V dropped 4 bases and J dropped 5 bases, with 5 bases sitting between them. Germline values: CDR1 SQVTM, CDR2 ANQGSEA. This CDR3 is 10 amino acids long. The CDR3 protein is CSVAFETQYF. CDR3 coding DNA: TGCAGCGTTGCATTTGAGACCCAGTACTTC.

The rearrangement joins TRBV3-1 (or the pseudogene TRBV3-2) to TRBJ2-5; TRBD2 matches 7 bases. Germline V lookup: CDR1 LGHDT, CDR2 YNNKEL (reference sequence). The CDR3 spans 13 residues. J gave up 5 bases and V 5 bases, and 5 bases lay outside the gene matches. The CDR3 region is CASSYGTTETQYF. The DNA for the CDR3 is TGTGCCAGCAGCTATGGGACTACCGAGACCCAGTACTTC.

This clone was seen more than once but under ten times. The chain joins TRBV18 to TRBJ1-2; D remains ambiguous. CDR3 length: 14 residues. The V and J ends lost 4 bases and 2 bases respectively, with 11 bases between them. Germline loops: CDR1 KGHSH, CDR2 LQKENI. The CDR3 protein is CASSLPLENYGYTF. The DNA for the CDR3 is TGTGCCAGCTCACTTCCCCTGGAAAACTATGGCTACACCTTC.

The chain is built from TRBV4-1 and TRBJ2-2, with a tentative D call TRBD2 (6 bases). Germline V gene lookup returns CDR1 MGHRA and CDR2 YSYEKL. The length of the CDR3 is 15 residues. Trimming removed 4 bases from V and 6 bases from J, with 15 bases in between. The CDR3 sequence is CASSRDSLSPGELFF. In nucleotides, the CDR3 is TGCGCCAGCAGCCGGGACTCCCTCAGTCCCGGGGAGCTGTTTTTT.

This chain connects TRBV6-5 to TRBJ2-5, with D perhaps TRBD2 (6 bases). With 3 bases removed from V and 2 bases from J, the gap between germline ends came to 10 bases. This CDR3 is built from 14 residues. In germline, CDR1 is MNHEY, CDR2 SVGAGI. The CDR3 DNA reads TGTGCCAGCAGTTATTTGACTAGACAAGAGACCCAGTACTTC. Its translation: CASSYLTRQETQYF.

This chain connects TRBV2 to TRBJ1-1; unclear D gene. This CDR3 is 14 amino acids long. Per germline, CDR1 SNHLY and CDR2 FYNNEI. The V and J ends lost 2 bases and 1 base respectively, with 8 bases between them. The DNA for the CDR3 is TGTGCCAGCAGTGAACGGCCGGGGAACACTGAAGCTTTCTTT. The encoded protein is CASSERPGNTEAFF.

J is TRBJ2-2 and V is TRBV12-5, with unresolved D. Germline assignment: CDR1 LGHNT and CDR2 FRNRAP. There are 15 residues in the CDR3. Trimming took 6 bases from V and 4 from J, leaving 15 bases between them. CDR3 nucleotide sequence: TGTGCTAGTGGCCGCCTGGGCACAAGCACCGGGGAGCTGTTTTTT. This translates into CASGRLGTSTGELFF.

The chain couples TRBV12-3 or TRBV12-4 to TRBJ2-1; D possibly corresponds to TRBD2 (5 bases). The CDR3 consists of 13 residues. The V end lost 6 bases, the J end lost 6 bases, and 12 bases lay between the germline ends. In DNA form, the CDR3 reads TGTGCCAGCAGCGAGCTAGCTACCAATGAGCAGTTCTTC. Translation: CASSELATNEQFF.

The chain joins TRBV19 to TRBJ1-2; 7 nucleotides agree with TRBD1. After removal of 9 bases from V and 3 bases from J, the junction contained 10 bases not matched to a gene. The CDR3 runs 14 residues. Germline V gene lookup returns CDR1 LNHDA and CDR2 SQIVND (reference sequence). The DNA for the CDR3 is TGTGCCAGCCGGTCGACAGGGAGCCACTATGGCTACACCTTC. Its translation: CASRSTGSHYGYTF.

The chain has TRBV4-1 and TRBJ2-5, with TRBD2 matching over 13 bases. Germline V gene sequence: CDR1 MGHRA, CDR2 YSYEKL. The CDR3 is 15 residues long. Germline trimming cut 3 bases from V and 5 bases from J; bases unmatched to any gene: 3. The CDR3 DNA is TGCGCCAGCAGCCAGGGGGGACTAGCGGGGGAGACCCAGTACTTC. This translates into CASSQGGLAGETQYF.

The genes are TRBV30 and TRBJ1-2, with 8 bases fitting TRBD1. J gave up 6 bases and V 4 bases, and 7 bases lay outside the gene matches. This CDR3 comprises 13 residues. Germline V gene sequence: CDR1 GTSNPN, CDR2 SVGIG (reference sequence). The CDR3 DNA sequence: TGTGCCTGGAACGGACAGGGAATAAATGGCTACACCTTC. It is translated as CAWNGQGINGYTF. The complete variable domain, with remaining parts taken from reference TRBV30 and TRBJ1-2, reads SQTIHQWPATLVQPVGSPLSLECTVEGTSNPNLYWYRQAAGRGLQLLFYSVGIGQISSEVPQNLSASRPQDRQFILSSKKLLLSDSGFYLCAWNGQGINGYTFGSGTRLTVV.

This clone has just one count. The genes are TRBV19 and TRBJ1-2; tentative D call: TRBD1 (6 bases). The CDR3 runs to 16 residues. V lost 2 bases to trimming and J lost 2 bases, with 15 bases between them. Germline-derived CDR1 and CDR2 are LNHDA and SQIVND (reference sequence). This CDR3 reads CASSIRGNRLNYGYTF. DNA for the CDR3: TGTGCCAGTAGTATAAGGGGGAACAGACTGAACTATGGCTACACCTTC.